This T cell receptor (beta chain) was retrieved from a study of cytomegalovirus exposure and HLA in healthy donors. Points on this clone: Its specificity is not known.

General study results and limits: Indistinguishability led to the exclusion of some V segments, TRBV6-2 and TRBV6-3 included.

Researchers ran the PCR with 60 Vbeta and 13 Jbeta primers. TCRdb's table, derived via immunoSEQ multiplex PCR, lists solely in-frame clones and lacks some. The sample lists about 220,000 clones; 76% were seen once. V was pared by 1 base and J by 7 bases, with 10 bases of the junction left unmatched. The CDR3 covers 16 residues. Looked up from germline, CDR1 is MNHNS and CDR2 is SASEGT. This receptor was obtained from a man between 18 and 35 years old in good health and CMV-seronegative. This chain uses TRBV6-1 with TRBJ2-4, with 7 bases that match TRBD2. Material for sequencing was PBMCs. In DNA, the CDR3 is TGTGCCAGCAGTGAAGGCCCTCGGGGGGTAGTGAACATTCAGTACTTC. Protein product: CASSEGPRGVVNIQYF.